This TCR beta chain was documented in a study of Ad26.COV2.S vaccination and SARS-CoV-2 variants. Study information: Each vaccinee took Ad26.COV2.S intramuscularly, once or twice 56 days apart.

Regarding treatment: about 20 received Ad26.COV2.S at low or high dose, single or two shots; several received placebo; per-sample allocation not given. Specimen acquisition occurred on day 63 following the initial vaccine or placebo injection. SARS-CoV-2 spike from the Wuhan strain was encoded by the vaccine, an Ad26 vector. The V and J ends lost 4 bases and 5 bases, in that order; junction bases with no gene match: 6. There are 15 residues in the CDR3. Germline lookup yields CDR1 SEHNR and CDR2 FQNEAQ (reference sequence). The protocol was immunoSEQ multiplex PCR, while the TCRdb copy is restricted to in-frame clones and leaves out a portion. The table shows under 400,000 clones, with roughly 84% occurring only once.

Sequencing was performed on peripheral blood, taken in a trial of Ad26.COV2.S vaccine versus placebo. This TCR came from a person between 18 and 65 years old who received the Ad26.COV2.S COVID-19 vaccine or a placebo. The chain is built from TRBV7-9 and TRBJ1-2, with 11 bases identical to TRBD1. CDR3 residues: CASSSGQGVLYGYTF. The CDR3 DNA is TGTGCCAGCAGCTCGGGACAGGGGGTATTGTATGGCTACACCTTC.